This T cell receptor beta chain was sequenced during a study of blood T cells in healthy people across ages. There are 13 residues in the CDR3. Trimming took 5 bases from V and 8 from J, leaving 14 bases between them. Per germline, CDR1 LGHNT and CDR2 FRNRAP. It was with a sample-barcoded 5' primer and a J-beta primer mix that a second PCR of roughly 6 to 11 cycles was run. TCRdb independently ran MiXCR on the 5' RACE reads; one entry per CDR3 protein. The top ten hold 9.4% of the sample, which has roughly 700,000 distinct CDR3 sequences, roughly 25% seen once. These same data were also listed under a study on T cells of mothers and their children.

The origin of this receptor is a boy aged 5-17 years in good health. The chain recombines TRBV12-5 with TRBJ2-3; D remains ambiguous. The source material was blood. CDR3 in DNA: TGTGCTAGTGGTCTAAGAGACCTCTCTACGCAGTATTTT. The encoded protein is CASGLRDLSTQYF.